Shown below are 14 T cell receptor beta chains from a single sample sequenced in a study of blood T cell repertoires in COVID-19. Repertoires were generated with immunoSEQ multiplex PCR, while TCRdb's copy carries only in-frame clones and drops some. The table lists 300,000 to 450,000 clones, around 87% of them singletons. Sequencing was carried out using peripheral blood. These receptors originate from a woman in her fifties or sixties with COVID-19, enrolled during active disease.

This clone has just one count. J is TRBJ2-5 and V is TRBV5-4; 8 positions agree with TRBD2. CDR1 is SGHNT, CDR2 YYREEE, per germline (reference sequence). The CDR3 sequence is 15 residues long. The junction had 3 bases not matched to a gene; V was cut back by 0 bases and J by 2 bases. CDR3: CASSLVASGQETQYF. The DNA for the CDR3 is TGTGCCAGCAGCTTGGTGGCTAGCGGGCAAGAGACCCAGTACTTC.

This chain connects TRBV2 to TRBJ1-3; 11 bases align to TRBD1. J was trimmed by 4 bases and V by 5 bases; bases with no gene match: 4. Germline CDR1 is SNHLY and CDR2 is FYNNEI. The length of the CDR3 is 15 residues. CDR3 in amino acids: CASSRTGGSGNTIYF. The DNA for the CDR3 is TGTGCCAGCAGTCGGACAGGGGGCAGCGGAAACACCATATATTTT.

The gene calls are TRBV7-9 and TRBJ1-1; D remains unclear. The CDR3 is made up of 12 amino acids. V lost 5 bases and J lost 0, with 4 bases in between. Germline CDR1 is SEHNR and CDR2 is FQNEAQ (reference sequence). The CDR3, as DNA: TGTGCCAGCAGCCGAGTGAACACTGAAGCTTTCTTT. Protein sequence: CASSRVNTEAFF.

The chain is built from TRBV7-9 and TRBJ1-6; D call uncertain. V was trimmed by 2 bases and J by 7 bases, leaving 6 bases between them. From germline, CDR1 is SEHNR and CDR2 FQNEAQ (reference sequence). The CDR3 loop spans 13 amino acids. The CDR3 reads CASSLTQNSPLHF. The CDR3 DNA reads TGTGCCAGCAGCTTAACGCAGAATTCACCCCTCCACTTT.

The chain carries TRBV9 and TRBJ2-3, with TRBD1 matching over 8 bases. Trimming took 0 bases from V and 2 from J; bases not matched to a gene: 5. Germline V CDR1 and CDR2: SGDLS, YYNGEE. This CDR3 comprises 16 residues. The CDR3: CASSVVPGGPTDTQYF. The DNA of the CDR3 is TGTGCCAGCAGCGTAGTCCCAGGGGGCCCCACAGATACGCAGTATTTT.

The CDR3 nucleotides are TGTGCCATCAGTGAATGGGACAGGGGCTATGGCTACACCTTC. This sequence encodes CAISEWDRGYGYTF. J is TRBJ1-2 and V is TRBV10-3; 10 nucleotides match TRBD1. The CDR3 has 14 residues. V lost 3 bases, J lost 4 bases, and 2 bases stayed unmatched. Germline CDR1 and CDR2: ENHRY and SYGVKD.

This chain connects TRBV10-2 to TRBJ1-1, with D maybe TRBD1 (5 bases). In germline, CDR1 is WSHSY, CDR2 SAAADI. The CDR3 sequence is 14 residues long. V was clipped by 6 bases and J by 4 bases, with 15 bases between them. The CDR3 protein is CASSVQRGGTEAFF. Here the CDR3 DNA reads TGCGCCAGCAGCGTACAGAGGGGAGGCACTGAAGCTTTCTTT.

The CDR3 region is CASRTRDRGNTEAFF. DNA of the CDR3: TGTGCCAGCAGGACCCGGGACAGGGGGAACACTGAAGCTTTCTTT. The chain carries TRBV6-5 and TRBJ1-1, with 10 bases fitting TRBD1. CDR3 size: 15 residues. Germline values: CDR1 MNHEY, CDR2 SVGAGI. V gave up 6 bases and J gave up 1 base; unmatched junction bases: 5.

The rearrangement links TRBV7-2 to TRBJ2-5, with 7 bases aligning to TRBD2. Per the germline V gene, CDR1 is SGHTA and CDR2 is FQGNSA. The V and J ends lost 1 base and 1 base, in that order; junction bases with no gene match: 6. The CDR3 contains 16 residues. The DNA of the CDR3 is TGTGCCAGCAGCTTAGGACCTTCGGGGGGCCAAGAGACCCAGTACTTC. Its protein product is CASSLGPSGGQETQYF.

This clone appeared a single time. The chain is built from TRBV4-2 and TRBJ2-7, with 9 bases that match TRBD2. The length of the CDR3 is 16 residues. Germline CDR1 LGHNA, CDR2 YNFKEQ. V lost 0 bases and J lost 2; bases outside the gene matches: 5. CDR3 nucleotide sequence: TGTGCCAGCAGCCAAGATCGTGCTAGCGGGGCCTACGAGCAGTACTTC. Translated: CASSQDRASGAYEQYF.

This rearrangement joins TRBV5-1 to TRBJ2-1; D gene ambiguous. CDR1 SGHRS and CDR2 YFSETQ come from the germline V gene. The CDR3 consists of 16 residues. Between the trimmed V and J ends, which lost 0 bases and 2 bases, there was a span of 12 bases. In nucleotides, the CDR3 is TGCGCCAGCAGCTTGGCCCCACAGACACCCTACAATGAGCAGTTCTTC. The encoded protein is CASSLAPQTPYNEQFF.

The chain carries TRBV7-3 and TRBJ2-1, with 9 bases identical to TRBD1. The CDR3 is 14 amino acids. J lost 13 bases, V lost 5 bases, and 12 bases had no gene match. Per the germline V gene, CDR1 is SGHTA and CDR2 is FQGTGA. CDR3 in amino acids: CASSPGQGLNIQFF. CDR3 in DNA: TGTGCCAGCAGCCCAGGACAGGGGCTTAATATTCAGTTCTTC.

V is TRBV4-2 and J is TRBJ1-2, with 10 bases matching TRBD1. The junction had 2 bases not matched to a gene; V was cut back by 1 base and J by 3 bases. The germline V gene encodes CDR1 LGHNA and CDR2 YNFKEQ. This CDR3 comprises 15 residues. The CDR3 loop reads CASSQGGTGDYGYTF. DNA for the CDR3: TGTGCCAGCAGCCAAGGTGGGACAGGGGACTATGGCTACACCTTC.

This clone was picked up a small number of times. The CDR3 protein is CASSQDPSTVNTEAFF. For the CDR3, the DNA is TGCGCCAGCAGCCAAGATCCTTCGACAGTGAACACTGAAGCTTTCTTT. The chain joins TRBV4-1 to TRBJ1-1; perhaps TRBD1 as D (5 bases). V dropped 0 bases and J dropped 0 bases, with 11 bases sitting between them. Germline assignment: CDR1 MGHRA and CDR2 YSYEKL. The CDR3 runs to 16 residues.